Shown below are 4 T cell receptor beta chains from a single sample sequenced in a study of cytomegalovirus exposure and HLA in healthy donors. The PCR contained 60 Vbeta and 13 Jbeta primers. Produced via immunoSEQ multiplex PCR; TCRdb's table is partial and in-frame only. The table has nearly 200,000 clones, over 65% seen once. Material: PBMCs. These receptors came from a boy aged 2 to 10 in good health and CMV-seronegative.

This clone was picked up a small number of times. The V gene is TRBV30, the J gene TRBJ1-5; D perhaps matches TRBD1 (6 bases). CDR1 GTSNPN and CDR2 SVGIG come from the germline V gene (reference sequence). V was cut by 1 base and J by 15 bases, with 22 bases left in between. This CDR3 comprises 14 residues. The CDR3 sequence: CAWSGDGSGTLMHF. DNA for the CDR3: TGTGCCTGGAGTGGGGATGGGTCCGGGACATTAATGCATTTT. Together with reference TRBV30 and TRBJ1-5, the CDR3 gives the full variable domain: SQTIHQWPATLVQPVGSPLSLECTVEGTSNPNLYWYRQAAGRGLQLLFYSVGIGQISSEVPQNLSASRPQDRQFILSSKKLLLSDSGFYLCAWSGDGSGTLMHFGDGTRLSIL.

The rearrangement joins TRBV9 to TRBJ2-1, with no clear D. CDR1 is SGDLS, CDR2 YYNGEE, per germline. This CDR3 is 15 amino acids long. The germline V and J ends were trimmed by 2 bases and 3 bases, with 12 bases remaining between them. In DNA, the CDR3 is TGTGCCAGCAGCGTTGGGTGGGCCGGCTACAATGAGCAGTTCTTC. Its translation is CASSVGWAGYNEQFF.

The V call is TRBV27, the J call TRBJ1-1; D unclear. The CDR3 runs to 14 residues. V was cut by 4 bases and J by 5 bases, with 14 bases left in between. The V gene's germline CDR1 is MNHEY and CDR2 SMNVEV (reference sequence). In nucleotides, the CDR3 is TGTGCCAGCAGTTCCCCCGACCGGGGTACTGAAGCTTTCTTT. Its protein is CASSSPDRGTEAFF.

The J gene is TRBJ2-7, the V gene TRBV13, with a tentative D call TRBD1 (5 bases). The germline CDR1 and CDR2 sequences are PRHDT and FYEKMQ (reference sequence). The CDR3 has 12 residues. The V and J ends lost 3 bases and 4 bases respectively, with 7 bases between them. In DNA form, the CDR3 reads TGTGCCAGCAGCTTTAGGGGATACGAGCAGTACTTC. Protein product: CASSFRGYEQYF.